This T cell receptor beta chain was found in a study of blood T cells in healthy people across ages. The study's findings and limits: Among T cells, TCR beta diversity per million cells dropped roughly linearly as age rose. There was a strong correlation between TCR beta diversity and naive T cell percentage.

This clonotype occurred a few times. Antigen unknown. Looked up from germline, CDR1 is LGHDT and CDR2 is YNNKEL (reference sequence). Trimming took off 0 bases at V and 7 bases at J, with 12 bases between the two ends. CDR3 length: 14 residues. A second PCR, run for about 7 to 11 cycles, used a sample-barcoded 5' primer plus a J-beta primer mix. Carrying 12 random nucleotides, a template-switch adaptor labeled each individual cDNA molecule. Using its own MiXCR run on the 5' RACE reads, TCRdb lists one record per CDR3 protein. Of hundreds of thousands of distinct CDR3 sequences detected, about 56% appear once; the ten largest clones hold 20% to 30%.

This TCR was recovered from a man aged 40-50 years in good health. This rearrangement joins TRBV3-1 to TRBJ1-2; a weak D match, TRBD1 (5 bases). Sequenced: blood. The CDR3 loop is CASSQDAGRGGYTF. Written as DNA, the CDR3 is TGTGCCAGCAGCCAAGATGCGGGACGCGGTGGCTACACCTTC.